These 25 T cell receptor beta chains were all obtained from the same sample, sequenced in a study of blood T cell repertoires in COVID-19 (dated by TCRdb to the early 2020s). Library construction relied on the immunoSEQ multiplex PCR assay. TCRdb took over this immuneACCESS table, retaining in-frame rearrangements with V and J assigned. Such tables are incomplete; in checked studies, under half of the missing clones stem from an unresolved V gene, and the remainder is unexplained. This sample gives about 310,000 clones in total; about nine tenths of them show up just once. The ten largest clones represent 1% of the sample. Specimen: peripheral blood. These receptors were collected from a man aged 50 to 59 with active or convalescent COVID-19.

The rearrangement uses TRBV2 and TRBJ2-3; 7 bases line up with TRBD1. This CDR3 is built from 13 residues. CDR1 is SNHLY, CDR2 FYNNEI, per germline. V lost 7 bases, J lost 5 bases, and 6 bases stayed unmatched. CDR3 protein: CASTAGGIDTQYF. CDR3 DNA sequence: TGTGCCAGCACGGCAGGGGGAATAGATACGCAGTATTTT.

The DNA of the CDR3 is TGTGCCAGCAGCTTAGCGGAGGGGGCCTTGGAAAAACTGTTTTTT. It yields the protein CASSLAEGALEKLFF. The V and J genes are TRBV7-9 and TRBJ1-4, with TRBD1 identical over 7 bases. V lost 0 bases to trimming and J lost 8 bases; unmatched junction nucleotides: 6. This CDR3 comprises 15 residues. In germline, CDR1 is SEHNR, CDR2 FQNEAQ (reference sequence).

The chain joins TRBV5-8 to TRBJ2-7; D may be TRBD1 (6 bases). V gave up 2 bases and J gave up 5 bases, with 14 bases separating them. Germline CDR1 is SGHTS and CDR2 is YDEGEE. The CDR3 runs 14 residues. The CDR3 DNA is TGTGCCAGCAGCTTCCCACAGGGTATCCACGAGCAGTACTTC. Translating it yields CASSFPQGIHEQYF.

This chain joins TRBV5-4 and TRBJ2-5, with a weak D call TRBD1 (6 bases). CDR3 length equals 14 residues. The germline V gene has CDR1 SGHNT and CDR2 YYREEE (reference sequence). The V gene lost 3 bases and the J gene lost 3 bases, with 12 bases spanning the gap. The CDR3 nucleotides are TGTGCCAGCAGCTCACAGGGAGCTAAAGAGACCCAGTACTTC. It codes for CASSSQGAKETQYF. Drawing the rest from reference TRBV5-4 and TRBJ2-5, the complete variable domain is ETGVTQSPTHLIKTRGQQVTLRCSSQSGHNTVSWYQQALGQGPQFIFQYYREEENGRGNFPPRFSGLQFPNYSSELNVNALELDDSALYLCASSSQGAKETQYFGPGTRLLVL.

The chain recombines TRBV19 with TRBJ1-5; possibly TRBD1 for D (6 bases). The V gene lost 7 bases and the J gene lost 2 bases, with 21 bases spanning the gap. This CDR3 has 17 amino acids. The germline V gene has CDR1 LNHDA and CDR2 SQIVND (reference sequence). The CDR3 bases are TGTGCCAGTACTCGAAATCCGCCGGGACAAGGCAATCAGCCCCAGCATTTT. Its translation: CASTRNPPGQGNQPQHF.

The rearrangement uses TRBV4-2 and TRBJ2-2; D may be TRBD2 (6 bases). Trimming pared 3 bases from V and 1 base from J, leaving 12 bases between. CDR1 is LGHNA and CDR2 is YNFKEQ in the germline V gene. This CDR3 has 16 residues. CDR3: CASSQHLSGNTGELFF. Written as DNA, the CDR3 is TGTGCCAGCAGCCAGCACCTTAGCGGGAACACCGGGGAGCTGTTTTTT.

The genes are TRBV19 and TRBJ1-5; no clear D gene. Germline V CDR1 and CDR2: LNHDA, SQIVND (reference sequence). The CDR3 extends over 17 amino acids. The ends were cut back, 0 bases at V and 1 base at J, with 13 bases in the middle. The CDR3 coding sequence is TGTGCCAGTAGTATAGACGCGGCTTCTCGGAGCAATCAGCCCCAGCATTTT. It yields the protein CASSIDAASRSNQPQHF.

The DNA for the CDR3 is TGTGCCACCCAACACGGGGATACGCAGTATTTT. Translating it yields CATQHGDTQYF. The chain carries TRBV6-4 and TRBJ2-3; D not resolved. V was pared by 10 bases and J by 6 bases, with 11 bases between. The CDR3 extends over 11 amino acids. CDR1 and CDR2 from the germline V gene are MRHNA and SNTAGT.

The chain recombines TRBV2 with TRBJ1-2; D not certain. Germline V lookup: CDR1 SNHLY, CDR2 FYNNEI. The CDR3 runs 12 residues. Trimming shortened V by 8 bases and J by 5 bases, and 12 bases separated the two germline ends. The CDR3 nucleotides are TGTGCCAGCTCCAGCGGGGTATATGGCTACACCTTC. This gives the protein CASSSGVYGYTF.

In DNA form, the CDR3 reads TGCAGTGCTAGTAAAAACAGGGTCACCGGGGAGCTGTTTTTT. This codes for CSASKNRVTGELFF. The V call is TRBV20-1, the J call TRBJ2-2; D may be TRBD1 (6 bases). The germline gives CDR1 DFQATT, CDR2 SNEGSKA (reference sequence). The ends were cut back, 3 bases at V and 4 bases at J, with 12 bases in the middle. The CDR3 spans 14 residues.

The CDR3 nucleotides are TGTGCCAGCAGTCAGCGGACTAGCGCTAGCACGCAGTATTTT. It codes for CASSQRTSASTQYF. The chain recombines TRBV27 with TRBJ2-3; 9 nucleotides line up with TRBD2. V shed 5 bases, J shed 9 bases, and the junction held 9 bases outside the gene matches. The CDR3 is 14 amino acids. The germline gives CDR1 MNHEY, CDR2 SMNVEV (reference sequence).

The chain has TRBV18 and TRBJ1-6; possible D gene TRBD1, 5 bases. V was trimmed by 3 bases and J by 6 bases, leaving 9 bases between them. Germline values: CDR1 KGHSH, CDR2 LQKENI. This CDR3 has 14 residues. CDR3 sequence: CASSPGGFNSPLHF. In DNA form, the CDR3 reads TGTGCCAGCTCACCGGGGGGGTTTAATTCACCCCTCCACTTT.

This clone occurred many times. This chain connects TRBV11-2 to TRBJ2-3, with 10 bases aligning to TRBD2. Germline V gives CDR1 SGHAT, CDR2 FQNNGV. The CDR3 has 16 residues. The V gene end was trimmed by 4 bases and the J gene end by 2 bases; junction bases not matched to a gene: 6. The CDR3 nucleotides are TGTGCCAGCAGCTATGCCAGCGGGAGGGCCACAGATACGCAGTATTTT. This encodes CASSYASGRATDTQYF.

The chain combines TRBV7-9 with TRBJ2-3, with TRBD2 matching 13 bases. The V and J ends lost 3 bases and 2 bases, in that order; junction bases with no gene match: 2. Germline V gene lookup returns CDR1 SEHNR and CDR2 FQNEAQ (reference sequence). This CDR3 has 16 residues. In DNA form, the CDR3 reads TGTGCCAGCAGCTTGGGACTAGCGGGGTTCACAGATACGCAGTATTTT. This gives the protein CASSLGLAGFTDTQYF.

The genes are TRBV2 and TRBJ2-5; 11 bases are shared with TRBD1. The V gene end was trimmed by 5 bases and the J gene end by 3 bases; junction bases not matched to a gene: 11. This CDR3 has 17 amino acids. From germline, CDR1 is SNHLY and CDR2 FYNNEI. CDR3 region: CASSPRTGGASKETQYF. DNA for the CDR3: TGTGCCAGCAGTCCCAGGACAGGGGGCGCCTCGAAAGAGACCCAGTACTTC.

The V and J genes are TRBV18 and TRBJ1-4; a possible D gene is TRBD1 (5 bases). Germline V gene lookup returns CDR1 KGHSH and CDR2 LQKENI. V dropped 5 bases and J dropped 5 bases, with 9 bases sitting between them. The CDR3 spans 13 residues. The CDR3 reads CASSSQGNEKLFF. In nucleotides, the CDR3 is TGTGCCAGCTCATCGCAGGGAAATGAAAAACTGTTTTTT. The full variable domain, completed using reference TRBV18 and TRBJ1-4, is NAGVMQNPRHLVRRRGQEARLRCSPMKGHSHVYWYRQLPEEGLKFMVYLQKENIIDESGMPKERFSAEFPKEGPSILRIQQVVRGDSAAYFCASSSQGNEKLFFGSGTQLSVL.

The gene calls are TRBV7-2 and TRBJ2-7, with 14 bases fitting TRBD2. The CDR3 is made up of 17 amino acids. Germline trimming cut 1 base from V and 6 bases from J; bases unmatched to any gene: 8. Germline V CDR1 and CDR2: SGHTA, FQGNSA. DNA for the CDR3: TGTGCCAGCAGCTTAGGGACTAGCGGGGGGAGTCCTCGCGAGCAGTACTTC. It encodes CASSLGTSGGSPREQYF.

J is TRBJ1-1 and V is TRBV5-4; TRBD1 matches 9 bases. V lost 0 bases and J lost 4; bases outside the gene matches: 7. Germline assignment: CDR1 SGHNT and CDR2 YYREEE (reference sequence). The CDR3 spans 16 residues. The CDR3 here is CASSLGGTGSGTEAFF. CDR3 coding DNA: TGTGCCAGCAGCTTGGGAGGGACAGGGTCAGGCACTGAAGCTTTCTTT.

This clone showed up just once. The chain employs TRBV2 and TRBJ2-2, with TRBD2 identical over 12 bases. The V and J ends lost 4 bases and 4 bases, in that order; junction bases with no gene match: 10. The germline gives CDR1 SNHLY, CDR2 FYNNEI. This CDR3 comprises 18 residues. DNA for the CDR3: TGTGCCAGCAGTGTACTAGCGGGAGGCTCTGGTTTCACCGGGGAGCTGTTTTTT. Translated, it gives CASSVLAGGSGFTGELFF.

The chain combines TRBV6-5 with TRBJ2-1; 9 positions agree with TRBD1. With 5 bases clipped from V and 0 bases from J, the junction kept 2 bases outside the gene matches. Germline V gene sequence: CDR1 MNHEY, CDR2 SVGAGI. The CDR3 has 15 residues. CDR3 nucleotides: TGTGCCAGCAGTCGGGACAGGGACTCCTACAATGAGCAGTTCTTC. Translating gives CASSRDRDSYNEQFF.

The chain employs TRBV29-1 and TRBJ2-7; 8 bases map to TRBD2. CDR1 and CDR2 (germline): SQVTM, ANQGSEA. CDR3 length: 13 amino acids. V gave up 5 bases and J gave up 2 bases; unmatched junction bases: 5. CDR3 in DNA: TGCAGCGTTTATGCGGGAGGCGCCTACGAGCAGTACTTC. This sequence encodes CSVYAGGAYEQYF.

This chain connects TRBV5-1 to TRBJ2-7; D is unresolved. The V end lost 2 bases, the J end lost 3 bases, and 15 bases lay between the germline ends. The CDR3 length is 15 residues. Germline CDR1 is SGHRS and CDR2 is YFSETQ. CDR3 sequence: CASSFSGRVSYEQYF. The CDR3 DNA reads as TGCGCCAGCAGCTTCTCAGGCCGAGTCAGCTACGAGCAGTACTTC.

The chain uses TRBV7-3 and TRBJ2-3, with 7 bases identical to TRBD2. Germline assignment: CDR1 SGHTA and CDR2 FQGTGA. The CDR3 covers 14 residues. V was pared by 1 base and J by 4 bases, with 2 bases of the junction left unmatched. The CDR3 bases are TGTGCCAGCAGCTTAATTGGGGGGGCAGATACGCAGTATTTT. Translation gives CASSLIGGADTQYF.

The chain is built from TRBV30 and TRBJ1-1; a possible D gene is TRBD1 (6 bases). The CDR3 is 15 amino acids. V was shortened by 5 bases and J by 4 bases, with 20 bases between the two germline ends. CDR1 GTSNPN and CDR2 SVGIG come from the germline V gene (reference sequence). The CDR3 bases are TGTGCCTGGCGTCATTCAGGGGTCCGTGGCACTGAAGCTTTCTTT. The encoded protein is CAWRHSGVRGTEAFF.

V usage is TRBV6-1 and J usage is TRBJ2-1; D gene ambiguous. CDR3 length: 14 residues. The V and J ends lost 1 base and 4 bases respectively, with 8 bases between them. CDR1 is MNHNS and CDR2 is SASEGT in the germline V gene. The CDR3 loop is CASSEVTAYNEQFF. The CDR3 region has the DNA TGTGCCAGCAGTGAAGTAACAGCTTACAATGAGCAGTTCTTC.